Listed here are 14 T cell receptor beta chains from one sample, sequenced in a study of cytomegalovirus exposure and HLA in healthy donors. In the PCR, 60 Vbeta and 13 Jbeta primers were used. The data were produced by immunoSEQ multiplex PCR, yet TCRdb's version contains in-frame clones alone and is incomplete. Of fewer than 250,000 clones in the sample, about 80% were seen once. Sequencing used PBMCs. Every receptor here comes from a man aged 35 to 55 in good health and CMV-seropositive.

The chain carries TRBV27 and TRBJ1-1, with D possibly TRBD1 on 5 matching bases. There are 12 residues in the CDR3. Between the trimmed V and J ends, which lost 2 bases and 5 bases, there was a span of 6 bases. Germline assignment: CDR1 MNHEY and CDR2 SMNVEV (reference sequence). In DNA, the CDR3 is TGTGCCAGCAGTTTAAGGGGTACTGAAGCTTTCTTT. This sequence encodes CASSLRGTEAFF.

V is TRBV6-1 and J is TRBJ2-3, with a possible D match to TRBD2 (6 bases). The germline V and J ends were trimmed by 4 bases and 0 bases, with 11 bases remaining between them. CDR3 length: 15 amino acids. Germline CDR1 is MNHNS and CDR2 is SASEGT. CDR3 sequence (DNA): TGTGCCAGCAGTGCGGGACTCTTTAGCACAGATACGCAGTATTTT. Protein: CASSAGLFSTDTQYF.

The chain links TRBV5-1 to TRBJ2-2; possible D gene TRBD2, 6 bases. The CDR3 runs 15 residues. The germline gives CDR1 SGHRS, CDR2 YFSETQ. V gave up 4 bases and J gave up 6 bases, with 16 bases separating them. The CDR3 region has the DNA TGCGCCAGCAGCCTCGGGACTCCTCGTCCCGGGGAGCTGTTTTTT. Its translation: CASSLGTPRPGELFF. The complete variable domain, with remaining parts taken from reference TRBV5-1 and TRBJ2-2, reads KAGVTQTPRYLIKTRGQQVTLSCSPISGHRSVSWYQQTPGQGLQFLFEYFSETQRNKGNFPGRFSGRQFSNSRSEMNVSTLELGDSALYLCASSLGTPRPGELFFGEGSRLTVL.

The gene calls are TRBV10-1 and TRBJ2-1, with a possible D match to TRBD1 (6 bases). Per the germline V gene, CDR1 is WNHNN and CDR2 is SYGVQD (reference sequence). Deletions cut 2 bases from V and 4 bases from J, with 12 bases between. CDR3 length: 15 residues. The CDR3 loop reads CASSELGQGYNEQFF. The DNA for the CDR3 is TGCGCCAGCAGTGAGCTGGGTCAGGGGTACAATGAGCAGTTCTTC.

This rearrangement joins TRBV30 to TRBJ1-5; D is unclear. This CDR3 comprises 12 residues. From germline, CDR1 is GTSNPN and CDR2 SVGIG (reference sequence). V was clipped by 2 bases and J by 1 base, with 3 bases between them. The CDR3 nucleotides are TGTGCCTGGAGTAGCAGCAATCAGCCCCAGCATTTT. This sequence encodes CAWSSSNQPQHF.

The chain is built from TRBV5-1 and TRBJ2-5, with 10 bases that match TRBD1. Trimming took 6 bases from V and 1 from J; bases not matched to a gene: 9. CDR3 length equals 16 residues. The germline CDR1 and CDR2 sequences are SGHRS and YFSETQ. CDR3 in amino acids: CASNTGTGDTQETQYF. Here the CDR3 DNA reads TGCGCCAGCAATACCGGGACAGGGGATACCCAAGAGACCCAGTACTTC.

This clone was recorded once. The chain employs TRBV29-1 and TRBJ2-1, with a possible D match to TRBD2 (5 bases). This CDR3 is 16 amino acids long. Germline V CDR1 and CDR2: SQVTM, ANQGSEA. Trimming removed 6 bases at V and 0 bases at J, with 18 bases between. CDR3 loop: CSVSPSGKSSYNEQFF. The CDR3 coding sequence is TGCAGCGTATCCCCATCGGGGAAAAGCTCCTACAATGAGCAGTTCTTC.

The chain has TRBV5-1 and TRBJ1-1; possible D gene TRBD1, 6 bases. CDR3 length equals 11 residues. CDR1 SGHRS and CDR2 YFSETQ come from the germline V gene. V lost 4 bases, J lost 5 bases, and 6 bases lay in between. The CDR3 reads CASSQGTEAFF. The CDR3 nucleotides read TGCGCCAGCAGCCAGGGGACTGAAGCTTTCTTT.

CDR3 sequence reads: CASSPFSGRGYEQFF. CDR3 nucleotides: TGTGCCAGCTCACCTTTCTCGGGGAGGGGGTATGAGCAGTTCTTC. The rearrangement links TRBV18 to TRBJ2-1; possible D gene TRBD2, 7 bases. V lost 3 bases to trimming and J lost 8 bases, with 17 bases between them. The CDR3 length is 15 residues. In germline, CDR1 is KGHSH, CDR2 LQKENI.

Only a few counts were recorded for this clone. This chain joins TRBV27 and TRBJ2-3, with TRBD2 matching 9 bases. This CDR3 has 17 amino acids. Germline-derived CDR1 and CDR2 are MNHEY and SMNVEV (reference sequence). Germline trimming cut 5 bases from V and 0 bases from J; bases unmatched to any gene: 9. In nucleotides, the CDR3 is TGTGCCAGCAGTCCGCGCGGACTAGCGAGAAGCACAGATACGCAGTATTTT. This translates into CASSPRGLARSTDTQYF.

This clone was detected once. This chain joins TRBV7-9 and TRBJ2-7; 16 nucleotides align to TRBD2. CDR1 is SEHNR, CDR2 FQNEAQ, per germline (reference sequence). The CDR3 covers 17 residues. Trimming cost V 2 bases and J 5 bases; bases outside gene matches: 6. The CDR3, as DNA: TGTGCCAGCAGCTTACCACCCGGGACTAGCGGGAGGGACGAGCAGTACTTC. Amino acids: CASSLPPGTSGRDEQYF. Variable domain in full (rest from reference TRBV7-9 and TRBJ2-7): DTGVSQNPRHKITKRGQNVTFRCDPISEHNRLYWYRQTLGQGPEFLTYFQNEAQLEKSRLLSDRFSAERPKGSFSTLEIQRTEQGDSAMYLCASSLPPGTSGRDEQYFGPGTRLTVT.

The chain links TRBV6-5 to TRBJ1-3; possible D gene TRBD1, 5 bases. The V gene lost 10 bases and the J gene lost 2 bases, with 12 bases spanning the gap. Germline V gene lookup returns CDR1 MNHEY and CDR2 SVGAGI. This CDR3 has 13 residues. The CDR3 DNA reads as TGTGCCACCCGACAGTTTCCTGGAAACACCATATATTTT. This gives the protein CATRQFPGNTIYF.

This rearrangement joins TRBV11-3 to TRBJ2-1, with 12 bases fitting TRBD2. V was clipped by 1 base and J by 3 bases; unmatched bases: 7. Germline V gene data show CDR1 as SGHNT and CDR2 as YENEEA. This CDR3 has 18 residues. The CDR3 spells CASSLATSGRPYYNEQFF. In DNA, the CDR3 is TGTGCCAGCAGCTTAGCGACTAGCGGGAGACCTTACTACAATGAGCAGTTCTTC.

This clone was picked up one time. The V and J genes are TRBV18 and TRBJ2-5; unclear D gene. Germline CDR1 is KGHSH and CDR2 is LQKENI. V lost 5 bases and J lost 0, with 10 bases in between. This CDR3 is 14 amino acids long. CDR3 bases: TGTGCCAGCTCAAGATACTCTGACCAAGAGACCCAGTACTTC. Translated: CASSRYSDQETQYF.